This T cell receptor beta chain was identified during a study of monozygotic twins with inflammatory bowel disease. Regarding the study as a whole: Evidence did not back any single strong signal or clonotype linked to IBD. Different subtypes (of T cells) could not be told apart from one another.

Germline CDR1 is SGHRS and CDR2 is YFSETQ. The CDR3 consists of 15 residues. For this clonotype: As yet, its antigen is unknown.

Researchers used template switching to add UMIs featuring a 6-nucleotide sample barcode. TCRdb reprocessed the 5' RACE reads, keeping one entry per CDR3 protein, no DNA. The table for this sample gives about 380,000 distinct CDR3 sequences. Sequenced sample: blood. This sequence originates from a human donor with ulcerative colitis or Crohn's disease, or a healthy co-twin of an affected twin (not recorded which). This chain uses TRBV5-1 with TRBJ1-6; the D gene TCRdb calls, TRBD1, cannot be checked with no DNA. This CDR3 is CASSWTGEVVSPLHF.